The present T cell receptor beta chain was sequenced within a study of blood T cell repertoires in COVID-19. Background on the study: The origin of the acute and convalescent COVID-19 samples was the United States, Italy and Spain. The analysed material was cDNA or gDNA that came from T cells, B-cell-depleted T cells, or PBMCs.

Germline V gene data show CDR1 as LNHDA and CDR2 as SQIVND (reference sequence). Trimming removed 6 bases at V and 7 bases at J, with 9 bases between. This CDR3 spans 12 amino acids. Authors' analysis steps: Estimated nucleated cell counts came from reference gene primer amplification. Produced via immunoSEQ multiplex PCR; TCRdb's table is partial and in-frame only. The V and J calls and clone size are taken from that table; D and trimming were inferred from the DNA. In the table there are some 250,000 clones, 80% to 85% of which are singletons. Sample: peripheral blood. This rearrangement joins TRBV19 to TRBJ2-2; D gene ambiguous. This TCR was recovered from a man between 35 and 55 years old with acute or convalescent COVID-19. The CDR3 nucleotides read TGTGCCAGTAGCTGGCCTGTCGGGGAGCTGTTTTTT. Residues: CASSWPVGELFF.